This T cell receptor (beta chain) originates from a study of vaccination effects on CD4 cells after COVID-19. Germline values: CDR1 SGHRS, CDR2 YFSETQ. The CDR3 sequence is 17 residues long. V shed 4 bases and J shed 11 bases, with 25 bases lying between them. Sequencing followed a ViraFEST assay step that expanded antigen-specific CD4+ T cells with viral peptide pools. Subsequent to a culture period of about ten days, CD4+ T cells were isolated. Prior SARS-CoV-2 infection was absent in the vaccine recipients, as shown by negative nucleocapsid antibodies. This table comes from immunoSEQ multiplex PCR, and its TCRdb copy is limited to in-frame clones, with some not included. Of 37,000 or so clones in the sample, over 65% were seen once. Concerning this clone: Its target is unknown.

Study-level points and caveats: Late in the post-vaccination period, infection-induced and vaccine-induced clones underwent marked clonal contraction.

The gene calls are TRBV5-1 and TRBJ1-6, with D possibly being TRBD1 (6 bases). This receptor was identified in a human donor who received a COVID-19 vaccine. Sample: CD4+ T cells from PBMCs cultured with HCoV-OC43 spike peptides, taken before COVID-19 vaccination. The subset was: HCoV-OC43 spike overlapping peptide pool stimulation. The CDR3 is CASSLRPGQVSETPLHF. In DNA, the CDR3 is TGCGCCAGCAGCCTACGACCGGGACAAGTCTCCGAGACACCCCTCCACTTT.